This TCR beta chain emerged from a study of blood T cells in healthy people across ages. Whole-study results and caveats: Researchers report that TCR beta diversity correlated strongly with naive T cell percentage.

Germline CDR1 reads SQVTM; CDR2 reads ANQGSEA. CDR3 size: 12 residues. V lost 0 bases to trimming and J lost 9 bases, with 11 bases between them. Concerning this clonotype itself: No antigen is known for it.

Staff drew approximately 9.1 milliliters of peripheral blood from each donor. Combining a sample-barcoded 5' primer with a J-beta primer mix, a second PCR ran for roughly 7 to 11 cycles. In TCRdb, the 5' RACE reads were re-called with MiXCR into one record per CDR3 protein. The sample lists approximately 960,000 distinct CDR3 sequences; about 27% were seen once. In addition, the sample was reused for a study of T cells of mothers and their children. That source notes: In related and unrelated pairs alike, thymic selection shapes TCR recombination output, with inherited differences minor.

This sequence was found in a woman in her 40s in good health. The chain is built from TRBV29-1 and TRBJ1-1; D is ambiguous. Material for sequencing was blood. In DNA, the CDR3 is TGCAGCGTTGAAGATGCGGGAACTAAAGCTTTCTTT. It specifies CSVEDAGTKAFF.